The next 16 T cell receptor beta chains were all read from a single sample in a study of blood T cell repertoires in COVID-19. Sequencing used immunoSEQ multiplex PCR; TCRdb keeps in-frame clones, though not all of them. The sample lists some 16,000 clones, around nine tenths seen once, with around 13% in the top ten. The specimen was peripheral blood. These receptors came from a human donor in a cohort sampled during active COVID-19.

The rearrangement uses TRBV5-1 and TRBJ2-5, with 14 bases matching TRBD2. V dropped 4 bases and J dropped 5; count of bases not matched to a gene: 13. The CDR3 covers 18 residues. Germline assignment: CDR1 SGHRS and CDR2 YFSETQ. CDR3 loop: CASSPRPRLAGGRETQYF. CDR3 bases: TGCGCCAGCAGCCCCCGGCCCCGACTAGCGGGGGGGCGGGAGACCCAGTACTTC.

The rearrangement uses TRBV7-3 and TRBJ2-1; 8 nucleotides agree with TRBD1. V trimming: 4 bases; J trimming: 7 bases; junction bases outside the gene matches: 6. CDR1 SGHTA and CDR2 FQGTGA come from the germline V gene. The CDR3 sequence is 14 residues long. Here the CDR3 reads CASSSTGDGNEQFF. The CDR3 DNA reads TGTGCCAGCAGCTCGACAGGGGATGGGAATGAGCAGTTCTTC.

The rearrangement links TRBV7-2 to TRBJ1-2, with D unclear. The germline gives CDR1 SGHTA, CDR2 FQGNSA. Trimming pared 1 base from V and 4 bases from J, leaving 10 bases between. This CDR3 spans 14 amino acids. CDR3 loop: CASSLGGGTYGYTF. CDR3 in DNA: TGTGCCAGCAGCTTAGGGGGAGGTACCTATGGCTACACCTTC.

The J gene is TRBJ1-1, the V gene TRBV6-2 or TRBV6-3; D might be TRBD1 (5 bases). The germline gives CDR1 MNHEY, CDR2 SVGEGT. V was trimmed by 0 bases and J by 6 bases, leaving 11 bases between them. This CDR3 comprises 14 residues. As DNA, the CDR3 is TGTGCCAGCAGTTACTCGTGGCAGGGCGCTGAAGCTTTCTTT. As protein: CASSYSWQGAEAFF.

This chain links TRBV6-4 with TRBJ1-4; D call uncertain. CDR3 length: 13 residues. Trimming removed 8 bases from V and 6 bases from J, with 13 bases in between. Germline-derived CDR1 and CDR2 are MRHNA and SNTAGT. The CDR3 sequence: CASPRRVYEKLFF. CDR3 sequence (DNA): TGTGCCAGCCCCAGACGGGTATATGAAAAACTGTTTTTT.

The rearrangement links TRBV6-5 to TRBJ2-5, with 11 bases that match TRBD2. CDR3 length equals 16 residues. J gave up 4 bases and V 2 bases, and 6 bases lay outside the gene matches. In germline, CDR1 is MNHEY, CDR2 SVGAGI. The chain's CDR3 is CASSYTITSGGETQYF. In nucleotides, the CDR3 is TGTGCCAGCAGTTACACAATAACTAGCGGGGGAGAGACCCAGTACTTC.

This chain connects TRBV11-2 to TRBJ1-5, with D possibly TRBD1 on 5 matching bases. The V and J ends lost 3 bases and 3 bases respectively, with 12 bases between them. From germline, CDR1 is SGHAT and CDR2 FQNNGV. The CDR3 is made up of 15 amino acids. The CDR3 DNA sequence: TGTGCCAGCAGCTTGGGGGGTTTCCCCAATCAGCCCCAGCATTTT. It encodes CASSLGGFPNQPQHF.

CDR3 in amino acids: CASSLVYEAVGSPLHF. The CDR3 DNA is TGCGCCAGCAGCCTCGTCTACGAAGCGGTAGGGTCACCCCTCCACTTT. The chain has TRBV4-3 and TRBJ1-6; D is ambiguous. V lost 4 bases and J 10 bases, leaving 20 bases between the germline ends. This CDR3 contains 16 residues. CDR1 and CDR2 from the germline V gene are LGHNA and YSLEER.

This chain links TRBV18 with TRBJ1-3; D uncertain. Per the germline V gene, CDR1 is KGHSH and CDR2 is LQKENI. The CDR3 is 14 amino acids. Trimming took off 2 bases at V and 4 bases at J, with 9 bases between the two ends. The CDR3 protein is CASSPMERGNTIYF. CDR3 nucleotide sequence: TGTGCCAGCTCACCAATGGAGAGGGGAAACACCATATATTTT. Drawing the rest from reference TRBV18 and TRBJ1-3, the complete variable domain is NAGVMQNPRHLVRRRGQEARLRCSPMKGHSHVYWYRQLPEEGLKFMVYLQKENIIDESGMPKERFSAEFPKEGPSILRIQQVVRGDSAAYFCASSPMERGNTIYFGEGSWLTVV.

This chain uses TRBV12-3 or TRBV12-4 with TRBJ1-5; D remains ambiguous. The V gene lost 3 bases and the J gene lost 7 bases, with 10 bases spanning the gap. This CDR3 has 13 amino acids. Written as DNA, the CDR3 is TGTGCCAGCAGTTTTTCAGGTTGGCAGCCCCAGCATTTT. It is translated as CASSFSGWQPQHF.

This clone was seen a handful of times. The chain recombines TRBV7-9 with TRBJ2-1; D may be TRBD1 (6 bases). Trimming left V 3 bases short and J 6 bases short, with 18 bases between. Germline values: CDR1 SEHNR, CDR2 FQNEAQ (reference sequence). This CDR3 contains 16 residues. CDR3 in DNA: TGTGCCAGCAGCTTTACAGCCCAAGGGGGTTTCAATGAGCAGTTCTTC. This gives the protein CASSFTAQGGFNEQFF.

This clone was detected only a few times. The rearrangement uses TRBV4-2 and TRBJ1-3, with D possibly matching TRBD1 (5 bases). The V end was cut by 5 bases, the J end by 5 bases, with 19 bases between. This CDR3 region has 16 residues. Germline V gene sequence: CDR1 LGHNA, CDR2 YNFKEQ. The CDR3 region is CASSESGGVQRNTIYF. The CDR3 DNA sequence: TGTGCCAGCAGCGAGTCTGGGGGGGTTCAAAGAAACACCATATATTTT.

The chain recombines TRBV6-2 or TRBV6-3 with TRBJ2-2; D not certain. CDR1 and CDR2 from the germline V gene are MNHEY and SVGEGT. The CDR3 contains 15 residues. Trimming left V 2 bases short and J 4 bases short, with 11 bases between. CDR3 bases: TGTGCCAGCAGTTACATCCTAGTAAGCACCGGGGAGCTGTTTTTT. Protein: CASSYILVSTGELFF.

The chain uses TRBV20-1 and TRBJ2-1, with 13 bases identical to TRBD2. The CDR3 sequence is 15 residues long. Germline V lookup: CDR1 DFQATT, CDR2 SNEGSKA (reference sequence). The J segment lost 5 bases and the V segment lost 3 bases, leaving 4 bases of the junction unmatched. The CDR3 reads CSASHGTSGDNEQFF. The CDR3 DNA reads as TGCAGTGCTAGTCACGGGACTAGCGGGGACAATGAGCAGTTCTTC.

This rearrangement joins TRBV9 to TRBJ1-1, with D maybe TRBD1 (5 bases). The CDR3 loop spans 13 amino acids. Germline V gives CDR1 SGDLS, CDR2 YYNGEE. Trimming pared 3 bases from V and 4 bases from J, leaving 10 bases between. CDR3 coding DNA: TGTGCCAGCAGCGATCCCGGGGGCACTGAAGCTTTCTTT. Translation gives CASSDPGGTEAFF.

This clone was detected only once. The chain employs TRBV5-1 and TRBJ2-7; D possibly corresponds to TRBD1 (5 bases). V was shortened by 0 bases and J by 1 base, with 11 bases between the two germline ends. Per the germline V gene, CDR1 is SGHRS and CDR2 is YFSETQ. The CDR3 totals 15 residues. The CDR3 nucleotides read TGCGCCAGCAGCTTGGCAGCAGGGCTTTCCTACGAGCAGTACTTC. It translates to CASSLAAGLSYEQYF.